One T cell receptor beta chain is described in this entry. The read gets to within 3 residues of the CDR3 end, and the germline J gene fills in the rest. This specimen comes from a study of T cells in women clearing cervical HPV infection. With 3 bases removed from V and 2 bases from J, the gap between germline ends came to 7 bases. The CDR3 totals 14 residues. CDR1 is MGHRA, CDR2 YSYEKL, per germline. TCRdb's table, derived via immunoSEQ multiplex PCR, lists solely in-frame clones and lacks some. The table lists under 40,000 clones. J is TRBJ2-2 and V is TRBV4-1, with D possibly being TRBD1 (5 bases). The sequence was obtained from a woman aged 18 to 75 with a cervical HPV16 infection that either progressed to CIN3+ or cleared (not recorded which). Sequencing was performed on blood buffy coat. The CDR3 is CASSQGPNTGELFF. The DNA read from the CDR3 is TGCGCCAGCAGCCAGGGGCCAAACACCGGGGAG.